The rows below give T cell receptor beta chains drawn from one sample of a study of T cell changes during pregnancy in multiple sclerosis. TCRdb keeps only in-frame clones here, not all; method: immunoSEQ multiplex PCR. Altogether approximately 100,000 clones are present, around 93% being singletons, with the ten largest covering 0.9%. The sample here was peripheral blood, taken before pregnancy. These receptors were taken from a female donor with multiple sclerosis, enrolled in a pregnancy study. Each CDR3 is given with its conserved first and last residue. A D gene is named only where the DNA matches it firmly. Not every row has a clone size; where given, it reads once, few, many or a size class.

- TRBJ2-7 TRBD2 TRBV6-1 TGTGCCAGCACCAGGACTAGCGGGACCTACGAGCAGTACTTC CASTRTSGTYEQYF
once TRBJ1-1 - TRBV18 TGTGCCAGCTCACTAAAGACAGGCGCCGTATTGAACACTGAAGCTTTCTTT CASSLKTGAVLNTEAFF
- TRBJ2-7 - TRBV4-3 TGCGCCAGCAGCCGTTCCTGGCCCGGGGGAGGAGGCGAGCAGTACTTC CASSRSWPGGGGEQYF
- TRBJ1-1 - TRBV27 TGTGCCAGCAGTTTATCGCAGGTGGGGAACACTGAAGCTTTCTTT CASSLSQVGNTEAFF
- TRBJ2-2 - TRBV15 TGTGCCACCAGACCGACAGAGAAAAACACCGGGGAGCTGTTTTTT CATRPTEKNTGELFF
- TRBJ2-2 - TRBV19 TGTGCCAGTAGTACCCTCGCCGGGGAGCTGTTTTTT CASSTLAGELFF
- TRBJ2-6 - TRBV7-2 TGTGCCAGCAGCTTAGGGAGCGGCTCTGGGGCCAACGTCCTGACTTTC CASSLGSGSGANVLTF
- TRBJ1-4 TRBD1 TRBV4-1 TGCGCCAGCAGCCAAGACCACCCGGGACAGGGAAATGAAAAACTGTTTTTT CASSQDHPGQGNEKLFF
- TRBJ1-5 TRBD1 TRBV15 TGTGCCACCAGGGAATTTTCATCCGGGACAGCTAATCAGCCCCAGCATTTT CATREFSSGTANQPQHF
- TRBJ2-1 - TRBV19 TGTGCCAGTAGTCCAGGGCACCTCATCTCCTACAATGAGCAGTTCTTC CASSPGHLISYNEQFF
- TRBJ1-5 - TRBV9 TGTGCCAGCAGCGTACGGGATAGCAATCAGCCCCAGCATTTT CASSVRDSNQPQHF
- TRBJ2-7 TRBD2 TRBV30 TGTGCCTGGAGTGGCGGGGGCGAGCAGTACTTC CAWSGGGEQYF
- TRBJ2-1 TRBD1 TRBV7-9 TGTGCCAGCAGCCTAGACAGGGGAGTCAATGAGCAGTTCTTC CASSLDRGVNEQFF
- TRBJ1-1 - TRBV28 TGTGCCAGCACGGGCTCCGGGGAGGGGGACACTGAAGCTTTCTTT CASTGSGEGDTEAFF
- TRBJ2-7 - TRBV10-3 TGTGCCATCACGGACCGGGACATCAACTACGAGCAGTACTTC CAITDRDINYEQYF
- TRBJ1-4 - TRBV27 TGTGCCAGCAGCTCTAATCGGAGGGAAAAACTGTTTTTT CASSSNRREKLFF
- TRBJ1-5 - TRBV6-1 TGTGCCAGCAGTGTTGGCCCTTATAGCAATCAGCCCCAGCATTTT CASSVGPYSNQPQHF
- TRBJ2-2 TRBD2 TRBV7-2 TGTGCCAGCAGCTTAAATAGCGGGAGATTAACCGGGGAGCTGTTTTTT CASSLNSGRLTGELFF
- TRBJ1-1 - TRBV7-8 TGTGCCAGCAGTTTAAAACCCAGGTACAGCCAGAACACTGAAGCTTTCTTT CASSLKPRYSQNTEAFF
- TRBJ1-3 - TRBV29-1 TGCAGCGTTGCACAGTATGGCTCTGGAAACACCATATATTTT CSVAQYGSGNTIYF
- TRBJ2-1 TRBD2 TRBV5-4 TGTGCCAGCAGCTTCCCTGGCGCTAGCGGACAGCAGTTCTTC CASSFPGASGQQFF
- TRBJ1-5 - TRBV5-1 TGCGCCAGCAGCTTAGGGTCTGGGGCAGGGCCCCAGCATTTT CASSLGSGAGPQHF
- TRBJ1-1 TRBD1 TRBV11-3 TGTGCCAGCAGCTTTCGGGACAGGGGTTTCATGAACACTGAAGCTTTCTTT CASSFRDRGFMNTEAFF
- TRBJ1-5 TRBD1 TRBV6-1 TGTGCCAGCAGCGAGGGTGGGACAGTTAATCAGCCCCAGCATTTT CASSEGGTVNQPQHF
- TRBJ1-1 - TRBV5-1 TGCGCCAGCAGCTTGGTTGCGGACATGAACACTGAAGCTTTCTTT CASSLVADMNTEAFF
- TRBJ2-7 TRBD1 TRBV14 TGTGCCAGCAGCCCTGGACAGGTCTTTCCCTACGAGCAGTACTTC CASSPGQVFPYEQYF
- TRBJ1-4 TRBD1 TRBV18 TGTGCCAGCTCACCCCTCGACAGGGGTACGACTAATGAAAAACTGTTTTTT CASSPLDRGTTNEKLFF
- TRBJ2-7 - TRBV27 TGTGCCAGCACCATAAGCGGTCCCTCGTCGAAGCAGTACTTC CASTISGPSSKQYF
- TRBJ2-1 TRBD2 TRBV4-1 TGCGCCAGCAGCCCAGTCCGGACTAGCGGGAGGGCAACCTACAATGAGCAGTTCTTC CASSPVRTSGRATYNEQFF
few TRBJ2-7 - TRBV4-1 TGCGCCAGCAGCCAAGATGCCGGGAGCTACGAGCAGTACTTC CASSQDAGSYEQYF